This T cell receptor beta chain was retrieved from a study of molecular identifiers for immune sequencing clone quantification (dated by TCRdb to the late 2010s). Some background on the complete study: For a replicate experiment, the RNA from either 20,000 or 100,000 naive CD8 T cells was divided into five aliquots, and four of those aliquots went on to sequencing. This methods study used CD8 T cells to benchmark TCR RNA copy counting and molecular-identifier clustering-based TCR repertoire sequencing (MIDCIRS).

Taken from cysteine to phenylalanine, the CDR3 has 13 residues. CDR3 DNA is the only sequence kept; it has 39 bases, read in frame from the first base. V loses 0 bases of germline sequence and J loses 6 bases, and the interval between the two ends is 9 bases. From a lookup of the germline V gene (reference sequence), CDR1 and CDR2 are SGHNT and YYREEE. Library creation used PCR. TCRdb records NextSeq 500 as the sequencer. Preparation of bulk TCR libraries followed a previously described approach, with the TCR primers listed in Table S5. The Qiagen AllPrep DNA/RNA kit was used to purify total RNA. Before analysis, reads from multiple sequencing runs of the same library were pooled. In the paper's pipeline: Reads were retained only if an exact TCR constant sequence was present, and the retained reads were trimmed to 150 nt and grouped according to their 12-nt molecular barcodes. Reads in each barcode group were sub-clustered using a 15% Levenshtein threshold, and a quality-weighted consensus sequence was built for each RNA molecule. Non-functional sequences were filtered out, along with any lower-count sequence sitting one edit away from another sequence. Barcode sub-clusters with fewer than 20% of the maximum read count were removed, based on fitting two negative binomial distributions. TCRdb trimmed the raw reads at Q25, called clones with MiXCR and kept productive beta chains. Identical CDR3 proteins give one entry, which carries the most common genes and DNA. The V and J calls and clone size come from TCRdb's table, not from the authors' own analysis. Within this sample are a few hundred thousand distinct CDR3 sequences, with 24% of them counted one time only. Jointly, the top ten make up about 0.73% of the sample.

This clonotype turned up a few times. Its antigen is currently not known. Base qualities were left out, and no much larger clone turns up one base away. Naive CD8 T cell libraries were made from approximately 20,000 to 1,000,000 sorted cells using 10%, 30% or 50% of purified RNA. On a BD FACSAria II, naive CD8 T cells were FACS-sorted as CD8+CD4-CCR7+CD45RA+ and collected into RLT Plus buffer. Approximately eleven TCR copies' worth of Jurkat RNA were spiked into roughly 19,000-1,000,000 naive CD8 T cell samples to test detection sensitivity. Enrichment of CD8 T cells was performed with RosetteSep CD8+ T Cell Enrichment Cocktail and Ficoll-Paque, after which ACK red cell lysis was carried out. The paper as a whole reports these results and caveats: A single cell's worth of spiked-in Jurkat TCR RNA was reported detectable even among some 920,000 naive CD8 T cells. Spiked-in Jurkat TCR RNA (about 10 copies' worth), which is not part of the donor repertoire, was contained in the naive libraries. When barcode sub-clustering was left out, chimeric consensus sequences inflated TCR diversity, with chimeras reaching as high as 47%. Modeling estimated around 3.2 recovered TCR RNA copies per cell, compared with about 10 by digital PCR, which implies roughly 27% capture efficiency. In CMV-specific effector cells, over 97% of molecules were held by clones above 20 RNA copies, whereas under 1% of molecules were held by such clones in naive cells. The sizes of highly expanded clones could end up underestimated when identical TCR molecules share a barcode.

The receptor's source is a human donor in good health. Some libraries in this study had Jurkat cell RNA spiked in. The rearrangement joined TRBV5-4 to TRBJ1-1; the D gene remains uncertain. The sequencing sample was made of naive CD8+ T cells from blood, with Jurkat cell RNA spiked in. Taken with the paper, the label for cell subset or site translates to: FACS-sorted CD8+CD4-CCR7+CD45RA+ naive T cells. The nucleotide sequence is TGTGCCAGCAGCTTGGAGGGAATCGCTGAAGCTTTCTTT. Its translation reads: CASSLEGIAEAFF.